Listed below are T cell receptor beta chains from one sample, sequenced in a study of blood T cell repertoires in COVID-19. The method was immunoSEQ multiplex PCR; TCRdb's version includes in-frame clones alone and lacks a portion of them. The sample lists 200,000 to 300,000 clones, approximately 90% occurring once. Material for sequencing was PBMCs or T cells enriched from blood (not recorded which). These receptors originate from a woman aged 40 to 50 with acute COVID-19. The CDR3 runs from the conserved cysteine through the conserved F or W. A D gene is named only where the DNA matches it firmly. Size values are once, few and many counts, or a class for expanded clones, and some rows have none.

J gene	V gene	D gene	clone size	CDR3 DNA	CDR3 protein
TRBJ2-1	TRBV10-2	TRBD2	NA	TGCGCCAGCAGTGAGTTGAGGACTAGCGGGAGGGCCAATGAGCAGTTCTTC	CASSELRTSGRANEQFF
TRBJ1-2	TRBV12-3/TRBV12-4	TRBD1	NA	TGTGCCAGCAGCACAGGGGATCGAGGCTACACCTTC	CASSTGDRGYTF
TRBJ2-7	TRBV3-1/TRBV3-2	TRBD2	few	TGTGCCAGCAGCCAAGAGGGGATAGGACTAGCGGGAAACTACGAGCAGTACTTC	CASSQEGIGLAGNYEQYF
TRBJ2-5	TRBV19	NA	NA	TGTGCCAGTAGTGAACGGGGAGGTGCGGAGACCCAGTACTTC	CASSERGGAETQYF
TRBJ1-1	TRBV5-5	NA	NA	TGTGCCAGCAGCTTGTACAACAGGGTAGAAGCTGAAGCTTTCTTT	CASSLYNRVEAEAFF
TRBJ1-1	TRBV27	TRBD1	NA	TGTGCCAGCAGTTTTAAGCAGGGCAGGGGGGACACTGAAGCTTTCTTT	CASSFKQGRGDTEAFF
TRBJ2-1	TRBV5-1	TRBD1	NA	TGCGCCAGCAGCTTCCAGACAGGGCCATACAATGAGCAGTTCTTC	CASSFQTGPYNEQFF
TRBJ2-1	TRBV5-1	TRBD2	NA	TGCGCCAGCAGCTTCCGGACTAGCGGGAGGGCGAGCTACAATGAGCAGTTCTTC	CASSFRTSGRASYNEQFF
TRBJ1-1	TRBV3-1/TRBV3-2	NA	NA	TGTGCCAGCAGCCCGGAGGGACCGAGAGGGGCTTTCTTT	CASSPEGPRGAFF
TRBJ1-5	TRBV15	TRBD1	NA	TGTGCCACCAGCAGACTTCGGACAGGGGATCAGCCCCAGCATTTT	CATSRLRTGDQPQHF
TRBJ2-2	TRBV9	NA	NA	TGTGCCAGCAGCGTAGGGGTAGGACAAAACACCGGGGAGCTGTTTTTT	CASSVGVGQNTGELFF
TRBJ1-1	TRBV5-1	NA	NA	TGCGCCAGCAGCCCCGGGACATCTGTAGACACTGAAGCTTTCTTT	CASSPGTSVDTEAFF
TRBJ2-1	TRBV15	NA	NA	TGTGCCACCAGCAGAGATGACCGGGTCAACGGTGAGCAGTTCTTC	CATSRDDRVNGEQFF
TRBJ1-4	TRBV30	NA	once	TGTGCCTTGAGGGGAGCTAATGAAAAACTGTTTTTT	CALRGANEKLFF
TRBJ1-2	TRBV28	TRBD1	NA	TGTGCCAGCAGTTACGGACAGGGAGACTATGGCTACACCTTC	CASSYGQGDYGYTF
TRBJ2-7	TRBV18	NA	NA	TGTGCCAGCTCACCCCCAGGGCCCTACGAGCAGTACTTC	CASSPPGPYEQYF
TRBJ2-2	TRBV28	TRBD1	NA	TGTGCCAGCAGCCATAGGACAGGGGCCAGTTCGAACACCGGGGAGCTGTTTTTT	CASSHRTGASSNTGELFF
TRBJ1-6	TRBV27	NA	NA	TGTGCCAGCACCTCTGTCTATAATTCACCCCTCCACTTT	CASTSVYNSPLHF
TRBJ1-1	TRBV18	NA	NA	TGTGCCAGCTCACCTACGATTTTTATGGCCGACACTGAAGCTTTCTTT	CASSPTIFMADTEAFF
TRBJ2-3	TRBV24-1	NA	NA	TGTGCCACCAGTGGGGGGAGGAGGGGCACAGATACGCAGTATTTT	CATSGGRRGTDTQYF
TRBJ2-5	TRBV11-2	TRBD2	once	TGTGCCAGCAGCTCCTTTAGCGGGAGGAGCGAGACCCAGTACTTC	CASSSFSGRSETQYF
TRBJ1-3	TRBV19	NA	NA	TGTGCCAGTAGCCCGACGGGGATCTCTGGAAACACCATATATTTT	CASSPTGISGNTIYF
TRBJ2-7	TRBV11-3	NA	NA	TGTGCCAGCAGCCAGGAGGACGGGGTTCACGAGCAGTACTTC	CASSQEDGVHEQYF
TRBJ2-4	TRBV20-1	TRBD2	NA	TGCAGTGCTAGGGGACTAGCAGATCAGTACTTC	CSARGLADQYF
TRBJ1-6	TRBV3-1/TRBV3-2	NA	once	TGTGCCAGCAGCCTCCTGGACAGTTTCGGTTCACCCCTCCACTTT	CASSLLDSFGSPLHF
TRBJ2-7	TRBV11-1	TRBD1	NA	TGTGCCAGCAGCTTCAACAGGGGCTACGAGCAGTACTTC	CASSFNRGYEQYF
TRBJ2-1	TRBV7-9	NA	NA	TGTGCCAGCAGCTTAGATGCGGGTCAGCAGTTCTTC	CASSLDAGQQFF
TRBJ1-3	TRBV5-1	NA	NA	TGCGCCAGCAGTCTAACCGGACAGGGAAACACCATATATTTT	CASSLTGQGNTIYF
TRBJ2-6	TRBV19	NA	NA	TGTGCCAGTTCCACTGGGGCCAACGTCCTGACTTTC	CASSTGANVLTF
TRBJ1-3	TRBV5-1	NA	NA	TGCGCCAGCAGCTCAATCTTTGGAGTCTCTGGAAACACCATATATTTT	CASSSIFGVSGNTIYF
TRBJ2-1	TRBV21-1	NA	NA	TGTGCCAGCAGCCCCTGCGGGGGCTGTGAGCAGTTCTTC	CASSPCGGCEQFF
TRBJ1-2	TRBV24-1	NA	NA	TGTGCCACCAGTGAGGCGGATTATGGCTACACCTTC	CATSEADYGYTF
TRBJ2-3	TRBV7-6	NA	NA	TGTGCCAGCAGCTTAGTCCATTACAGAAGCACAGATACGCAGTATTTT	CASSLVHYRSTDTQYF
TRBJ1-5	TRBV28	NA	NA	TGTGCCAGCAGTCCAACTATTAATCAGCCCCAGCATTTT	CASSPTINQPQHF
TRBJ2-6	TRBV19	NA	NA	TGTGCCAGTAGTTTGCAAGAGGCACACTCTGGGGCCAACGTCCTGACTTTC	CASSLQEAHSGANVLTF
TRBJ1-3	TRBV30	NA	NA	TGTGCCTGGAGTTTGGCAGTCTCTGGAAACACCATATATTTT	CAWSLAVSGNTIYF
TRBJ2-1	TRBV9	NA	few	TGTGCCAGCAGCGTAGGCGGACTTATCAATGAGCAGTTCTTC	CASSVGGLINEQFF
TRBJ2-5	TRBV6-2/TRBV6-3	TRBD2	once	TGTGCCAGCAGCTCCGGACTAGCGGTCCCAGAGGCCCAGTACTTC	CASSSGLAVPEAQYF
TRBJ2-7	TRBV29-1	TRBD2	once	TGCAGCGTTGAGACTAGCGGGAGCCACGAGCAGTACTTC	CSVETSGSHEQYF
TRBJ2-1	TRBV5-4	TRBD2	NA	TGTGCCAGCAGCGGACTAGCGGGAGGATTAAATGAGCAGTTCTTC	CASSGLAGGLNEQFF
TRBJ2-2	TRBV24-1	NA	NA	TGTGCCACCAGGGCCCCTAGGGGCACCGGGGAGCTGTTTTTT	CATRAPRGTGELFF
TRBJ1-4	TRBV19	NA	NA	TGTGCCAGTAGTATAGCCGGGACACCCGATGAAAAACTGTTTTTT	CASSIAGTPDEKLFF
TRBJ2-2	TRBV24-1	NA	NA	TGTGCCACCAGTGAGCCTAGCGATGGGGAATACACCGGGGAGCTGTTTTTT	CATSEPSDGEYTGELFF
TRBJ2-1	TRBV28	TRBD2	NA	TGTGCCAGCAGCACCCAAATAGCGGGAGAAGCCTACAATGAGCAGTTCTTC	CASSTQIAGEAYNEQFF
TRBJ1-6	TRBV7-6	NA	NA	TGTGCCAGCAGCCCTCGGACGGGGGTTAATTCACCCCTCCACTTT	CASSPRTGVNSPLHF
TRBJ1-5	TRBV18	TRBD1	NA	TGTGCCAGCTCACCACCGGGACAGGAGGAAAAACCCCAGCATTTT	CASSPPGQEEKPQHF
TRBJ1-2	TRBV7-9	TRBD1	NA	TGTGCCAGCAGCCTCCCGGACAGGGGGGGCTACACCTTC	CASSLPDRGGYTF
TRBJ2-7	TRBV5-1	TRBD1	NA	TGCGCCAGCAGCCCGGGACAGTCCTACGAGCAGTACTTC	CASSPGQSYEQYF
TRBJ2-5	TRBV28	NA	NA	TGTGCCACGCTACTTCAAGAGACCCAGTACTTC	CATLLQETQYF
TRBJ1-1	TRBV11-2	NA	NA	TGTGCCAGCAGCTTGACGACAGACACAGCTTTCTTT	CASSLTTDTAFF
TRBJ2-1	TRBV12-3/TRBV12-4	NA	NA	TGTGCCAGCAGTTTTCAAGAGGCGGTTGAGCAGTTCTTC	CASSFQEAVEQFF
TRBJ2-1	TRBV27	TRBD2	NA	TGTGCCAGCAGTATCACTAGCGGGAGGGCGGAGTTCTTC	CASSITSGRAEFF
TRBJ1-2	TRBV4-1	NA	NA	TGCGCCAGCAGCCAGGGGGGTGGTGATGGCTACACCTTC	CASSQGGGDGYTF
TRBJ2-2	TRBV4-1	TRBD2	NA	TGCGCCAGCAGCGACACGCCGGGACTAGCGGGAGGAAGGAACACCGGGGAGCTGTTTTTT	CASSDTPGLAGGRNTGELFF
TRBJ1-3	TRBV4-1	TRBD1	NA	TGCGCCAGCAGCCAAGGACAGGGCTCTGGAAACACCATATATTTT	CASSQGQGSGNTIYF
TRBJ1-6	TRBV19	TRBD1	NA	TGTGCCAGTAGACTGACAGGGGGAAAAAATTCACCCCTCCACTTT	CASRLTGGKNSPLHF
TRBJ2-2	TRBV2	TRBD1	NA	TGTGCCAGCAGTGAACAGGGGACAGGTAACACCGGGGAGCTGTTTTTT	CASSEQGTGNTGELFF
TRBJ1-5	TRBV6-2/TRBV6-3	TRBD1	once	TGTGCCAGCAGTCAACAGGACAGGGTCCAGCCCCAGCATTTT	CASSQQDRVQPQHF
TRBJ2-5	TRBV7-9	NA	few	TGTGCCAGCAGCTTACTCAGGGCCAGCCAAGAGACCCAGTACTTC	CASSLLRASQETQYF